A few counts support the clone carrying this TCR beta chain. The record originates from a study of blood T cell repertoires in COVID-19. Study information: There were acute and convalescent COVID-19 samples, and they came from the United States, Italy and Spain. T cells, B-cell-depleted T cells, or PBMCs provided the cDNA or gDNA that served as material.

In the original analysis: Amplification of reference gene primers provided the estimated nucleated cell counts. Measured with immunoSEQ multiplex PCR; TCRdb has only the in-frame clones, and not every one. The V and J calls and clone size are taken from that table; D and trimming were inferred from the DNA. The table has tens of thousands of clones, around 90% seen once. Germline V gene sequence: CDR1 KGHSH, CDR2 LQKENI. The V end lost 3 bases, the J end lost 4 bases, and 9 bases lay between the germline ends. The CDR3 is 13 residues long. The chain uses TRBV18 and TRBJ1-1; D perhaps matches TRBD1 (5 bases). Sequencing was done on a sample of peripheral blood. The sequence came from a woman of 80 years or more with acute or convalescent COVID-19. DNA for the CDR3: TGTGCCAGCTCACCCCCAGGGCTCACTGAAGCTTTCTTT. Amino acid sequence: CASSPPGLTEAFF.